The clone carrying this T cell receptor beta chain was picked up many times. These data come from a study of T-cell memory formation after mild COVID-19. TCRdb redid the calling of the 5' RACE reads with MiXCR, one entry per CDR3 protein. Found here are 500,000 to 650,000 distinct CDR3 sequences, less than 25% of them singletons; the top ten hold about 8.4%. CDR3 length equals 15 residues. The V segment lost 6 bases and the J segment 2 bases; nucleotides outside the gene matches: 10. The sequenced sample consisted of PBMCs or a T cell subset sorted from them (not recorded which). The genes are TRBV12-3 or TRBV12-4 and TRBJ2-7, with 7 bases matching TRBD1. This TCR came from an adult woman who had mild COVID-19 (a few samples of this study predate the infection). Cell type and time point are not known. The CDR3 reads CASSTQHDRAYEQYF. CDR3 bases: TGTGCCAGCAGCACCCAGCACGACAGGGCCTACGAGCAGTACTTC.